Presented here are 10 T cell receptor beta chains from one specimen sequenced in a study of cytomegalovirus exposure and HLA in healthy donors. It was with 60 Vbeta and 13 Jbeta primers that the PCR ran. The data were produced by immunoSEQ multiplex PCR, yet TCRdb's version contains in-frame clones alone and is incomplete. The data hold about 110,000 clones, with approximately 82% observed a single time. The sequenced sample was PBMCs. The origin of the receptors is a man aged 40-55 years in good health and CMV-seronegative.

The chain employs TRBV18 and TRBJ1-4, with 7 bases fitting TRBD1. The trim removed 2 bases at V and 6 bases at J, leaving 6 bases unmatched. The CDR3 is 15 residues long. Germline CDR1 reads KGHSH; CDR2 reads LQKENI. The DNA for the CDR3 is TGTGCCAGCTCACCATACGAGGGGGCTGATGAAAAACTGTTTTTT. It specifies CASSPYEGADEKLFF.

The rearrangement links TRBV19 to TRBJ1-1, with D unresolved. CDR1 is LNHDA and CDR2 is SQIVND in the germline V gene (reference sequence). This CDR3 contains 15 residues. Trimming removed 1 base from V and 2 bases from J, with 11 bases in between. CDR3 coding DNA: TGTGCCAGTAGTATAGGACAAAACCCCAACACTGAAGCTTTCTTT. It codes for CASSIGQNPNTEAFF. Full variable domain (remainder filled in from reference TRBV19 and TRBJ1-1): DGGITQSPKYLFRKEGQNVTLSCEQNLNHDAMYWYRQDPGQGLRLIYYSQIVNDFQKGDIAEGYSVSREKKESFPLTVTSAQKNPTAFYLCASSIGQNPNTEAFFGQGTRLTVV.

This clone occurred a few times. The J gene is TRBJ1-2, the V gene TRBV6-5, with D uncertain. V was trimmed by 0 bases and J by 1 base, leaving 9 bases between them. CDR1 and CDR2 (germline): MNHEY, SVGAGI. The CDR3 is made up of 15 amino acids. The chain's CDR3 is CASSYSMAVNYGYTF. Written as DNA, the CDR3 is TGTGCCAGCAGTTACTCGATGGCGGTTAACTATGGCTACACCTTC.

This clone came up a few times. The chain links TRBV5-1 to TRBJ2-3; tentative D call: TRBD2 (5 bases). CDR1 SGHRS and CDR2 YFSETQ come from the germline V gene. V lost 0 bases, J lost 0 bases, and 8 bases lay in between. There are 15 residues in the CDR3. The CDR3, as DNA: TGCGCCAGCAGCTTGGTAGCGTCTAGCACAGATACGCAGTATTTT. Its translation is CASSLVASSTDTQYF.

This clone has more than one count but fewer than ten. V usage is TRBV5-4 and J usage is TRBJ1-1; TRBD1 is a possible D gene (5 bases). Germline-derived CDR1 and CDR2 are SGHNT and YYREEE (reference sequence). The CDR3 extends over 14 amino acids. Trimming took 4 bases from V and 3 from J, leaving 13 bases between them. DNA of the CDR3: TGTGCCAGCAGCCCCACGGGGGGTGACACTGAAGCTTTCTTT. It specifies CASSPTGGDTEAFF.

The J gene is TRBJ1-5, the V gene TRBV28; 8 bases are shared with TRBD1. Trimming at V came to 3 bases and at J to 4 bases, leaving 8 bases not matched to a gene. This CDR3 comprises 16 residues. CDR1 is MDHEN and CDR2 is SYDVKM in the germline V gene. The CDR3 nucleotides are TGTGCCAGCAGTTTTCCCCCTTGGACAGGGAATCAGCCCCAGCATTTT. This encodes CASSFPPWTGNQPQHF.

The chain employs TRBV5-1 and TRBJ2-1; 8 bases match TRBD2. The CDR3 sequence is 14 residues long. Germline-derived CDR1 and CDR2 are SGHRS and YFSETQ. The J segment lost 3 bases and the V segment lost 7 bases, leaving 6 bases of the junction unmatched. The CDR3: CASSNGGDYNEQFF. For the CDR3, the DNA is TGCGCCAGCTCAAACGGGGGGGACTACAATGAGCAGTTCTTC.

The chain has TRBV11-2 and TRBJ1-2; D is undetermined. V shed 5 bases and J shed 7 bases, with 23 bases lying between them. The CDR3 is 16 amino acids. Germline V gene data show CDR1 as SGHAT and CDR2 as FQNNGV. As DNA, the CDR3 is TGTGCCAGCAGCCGGGGTTTCGGCGGTGGAGCCGGTGGCTACACCTTC. As protein: CASSRGFGGGAGGYTF.

This chain links TRBV5-5 with TRBJ1-4; D remains unclear. From germline, CDR1 is SGHKS and CDR2 YYEKEE (reference sequence). The CDR3 covers 14 residues. V was pared by 4 bases and J by 8 bases, with 15 bases between. In DNA, the CDR3 is TGTGCCAGCAGCCGAGGAGGTATGGAGGAAAAACTGTTTTTT. This encodes CASSRGGMEEKLFF.

There are a few counts of this clone. The chain couples TRBV5-4 to TRBJ2-1, with D possibly TRBD2 on 7 matching bases. The ends were cut back, 6 bases at V and 1 base at J, with 14 bases in the middle. Germline V gene data show CDR1 as SGHNT and CDR2 as YYREEE (reference sequence). The CDR3 contains 15 residues. This CDR3 reads CASTPRGGSYNEQFF. CDR3 nucleotides: TGTGCCAGCACCCCGAGGGGGGGGTCCTACAATGAGCAGTTCTTC.